The 23 T cell receptor beta chains in this list originate from one sample, sequenced in a study of blood T cell repertoires in COVID-19 (dated by TCRdb to 2020 to 2022). Library preparation was by the immunoSEQ multiplex PCR assay. Not all clones reach the TCRdb copy of this immuneACCESS table, which keeps in-frame sequences only. Checked studies attribute under half of the gap to unresolved V genes and leave the rest unexplained. Within this sample are 150,000 to 200,000 clones, with 89% of them counted one time only. The ten largest clones represent less than 0.85% of the sample. The material sequenced was PBMCs or T cells enriched from blood (not recorded which). Every receptor here comes from a woman in her late teens or twenties who had recovered from COVID-19.

The chain combines TRBV5-1 with TRBJ2-1, with 9 positions matching TRBD1. The germline V gene encodes CDR1 SGHRS and CDR2 YFSETQ. CDR3 length equals 17 residues. J was trimmed by 7 bases and V by 3 bases; bases with no gene match: 14. CDR3 amino acids: CASSSTPRNRGLNEQFF. CDR3 DNA: TGCGCCAGCAGCTCGACCCCCCGGAACAGGGGGCTGAATGAGCAGTTCTTC.

This clone was recorded once. This chain joins TRBV7-3 and TRBJ1-1; 9 bases are shared with TRBD1. CDR1 SGHTA and CDR2 FQGTGA come from the germline V gene. This CDR3 contains 14 residues. V gave up 6 bases and J gave up 5 bases; unmatched junction bases: 7. DNA for the CDR3: TGTGCCAGCAGTTCGACAGGGGGAGAGACTGAAGCTTTCTTT. Residues: CASSSTGGETEAFF.

The V and J genes are TRBV7-9 and TRBJ2-5, with D perhaps matching TRBD1 (6 bases). CDR1 and CDR2 from the germline V gene are SEHNR and FQNEAQ (reference sequence). CDR3 length: 14 amino acids. The ends were cut back, 3 bases at V and 5 bases at J, with 13 bases in the middle. CDR3 DNA: TGTGCCAGCAGCTTTCCTCCAGGGGTTGAGACCCAGTACTTC. The encoded protein is CASSFPPGVETQYF. The full variable domain, with the rest looked up from reference TRBV7-9 and TRBJ2-5, is DTGVSQNPRHKITKRGQNVTFRCDPISEHNRLYWYRQTLGQGPEFLTYFQNEAQLEKSRLLSDRFSAERPKGSFSTLEIQRTEQGDSAMYLCASSFPPGVETQYFGPGTRLLVL.

This sequence joins TRBV28 and TRBJ2-7; 8 bases align to TRBD2. The germline V gene has CDR1 MDHEN and CDR2 SYDVKM. The CDR3 has 17 amino acids. V lost 6 bases, J lost 7 bases, and 20 bases stayed unmatched. CDR3 sequence (DNA): TGTGCCAGCAGCCTCCTTGGGGGGCGGGAGGAGGTAACGGAGCAGTACTTC. Amino acids: CASSLLGGREEVTEQYF.

This clone was recorded once. The rearrangement joins TRBV7-2 to TRBJ1-5, with a tentative D call TRBD1 (5 bases). Germline V lookup: CDR1 SGHTA, CDR2 FQGNSA. Trimming pared 3 bases from V and 5 bases from J, leaving 8 bases between. CDR3 size: 13 residues. This CDR3 is CASSLTAYQPQHF. The CDR3 nucleotides are TGTGCCAGCAGCTTGACAGCTTATCAGCCCCAGCATTTT.

The chain couples TRBV3-1 (or the pseudogene TRBV3-2) to TRBJ2-7; 11 nucleotides line up with TRBD1. The V gene's germline CDR1 is LGHDT and CDR2 YNNKEL (reference sequence). CDR3 length: 14 amino acids. The J segment lost 4 bases and the V segment lost 4 bases, leaving 3 bases of the junction unmatched. CDR3 coding DNA: TGTGCCAGCAGCCTGGGGACAGGGGGTTACGAGCAGTACTTC. This encodes CASSLGTGGYEQYF.

This clone was seen just once. The J gene is TRBJ2-3, the V gene TRBV2; D is perhaps TRBD1 (5 bases). This CDR3 has 14 amino acids. V was clipped by 10 bases and J by 6 bases, with 20 bases between them. The germline CDR1 and CDR2 sequences are SNHLY and FYNNEI. The CDR3 nucleotides read TGTGCCACGCAAGTCCAGGGCCCCGGGGATACGCAGTATTTT. Translating it yields CATQVQGPGDTQYF.

The rearrangement links TRBV6-4 to TRBJ2-3; 7 nucleotides align to TRBD2. The J segment lost 3 bases and the V segment lost 6 bases, leaving 9 bases of the junction unmatched. The CDR3 totals 15 residues. CDR1 and CDR2 from the germline V gene are MRHNA and SNTAGT. CDR3 DNA sequence: TGTGCCAGCAGCGGATCTAGCGGTCAAACAGATACGCAGTATTTT. Residues: CASSGSSGQTDTQYF.

The chain joins TRBV7-6 to TRBJ2-7, with 11 bases matching TRBD2. Looked up from germline, CDR1 is SGHVS and CDR2 is FNYEAQ. Unmatched junction bases numbered 6, after V lost 5 bases and J lost 0 bases. The length of the CDR3 is 16 residues. The CDR3 DNA reads TGTGCCAGCAGCCGTCGACTAGCGGGAAGCTCCTACGAGCAGTACTTC. Translating it yields CASSRRLAGSSYEQYF.

The CDR3 bases are TGTGCCAGCAGCCACGGGACTAGCGAGTACAATGAGCAGTTCTTC. This encodes CASSHGTSEYNEQFF. This chain joins TRBV13 and TRBJ2-1, with TRBD2 identical over 10 bases. The CDR3 contains 15 residues. Germline assignment: CDR1 PRHDT and CDR2 FYEKMQ (reference sequence). Losses at the gene ends were 5 bases for V and 4 bases for J; bases not matched to a gene: 5.

The chain has TRBV6-5 and TRBJ2-7; 12 nucleotides align to TRBD1. CDR1 MNHEY and CDR2 SVGAGI come from the germline V gene. With 7 bases clipped from V and 0 bases from J, the junction kept 1 base outside the gene matches. The CDR3 covers 14 residues. The CDR3 region is CASKGQGASYEQYF. Written as DNA, the CDR3 is TGTGCCAGCAAGGGACAGGGGGCCTCCTACGAGCAGTACTTC.

The rearrangement uses TRBV28 and TRBJ1-5; 7 nucleotides match TRBD1. Germline CDR1 MDHEN, CDR2 SYDVKM. V trimming: 4 bases; J trimming: 0 bases; junction bases outside the gene matches: 6. The CDR3 runs 16 residues. CDR3 in DNA: TGTGCCAGCAGTTCAACGACAGGGATTAGCAATCAGCCCCAGCATTTT. Its protein product is CASSSTTGISNQPQHF.

The rearrangement links TRBV5-6 to TRBJ2-7, with 10 bases matching TRBD2. The CDR3 extends over 18 amino acids. V dropped 4 bases and J dropped 0; count of bases not matched to a gene: 13. From germline, CDR1 is SGHDT and CDR2 YYEEEE. CDR3 bases: TGTGCCAGCAGCCCTGGGGGACTGGCTAGCGGGGGCTCCTACGAGCAGTACTTC. It yields the protein CASSPGGLASGGSYEQYF.

V and J are TRBV5-6 and TRBJ1-2; TRBD1 aligns across 8 bases. Germline V gene data show CDR1 as SGHDT and CDR2 as YYEEEE. J was trimmed by 3 bases and V by 4 bases; bases with no gene match: 8. CDR3 size: 15 residues. Written as DNA, the CDR3 is TGTGCCAGCAGCACGTCCGGGACAGGAGACTATGGCTACACCTTC. Translating it yields CASSTSGTGDYGYTF.

This clone is medium-sized by share. The chain recombines TRBV19 with TRBJ1-1; D call uncertain. Trimming took off 6 bases at V and 8 bases at J, with 16 bases between the two ends. This CDR3 has 13 residues. CDR1 and CDR2 from the germline V gene are LNHDA and SQIVND (reference sequence). The CDR3 here is CASSNLYIVEAFF. As DNA, the CDR3 is TGTGCCAGTAGCAACCTTTATATAGTGGAAGCTTTCTTT. Looking up the rest from reference TRBV19 and TRBJ1-1 gives the full variable domain: DGGITQSPKYLFRKEGQNVTLSCEQNLNHDAMYWYRQDPGQGLRLIYYSQIVNDFQKGDIAEGYSVSREKKESFPLTVTSAQKNPTAFYLCASSNLYIVEAFFGQGTRLTVV.

This clone was seen only once. This sequence joins TRBV9 and TRBJ2-1; TRBD1 aligns across 7 bases. The CDR3 covers 19 residues. Germline V gene data show CDR1 as SGDLS and CDR2 as YYNGEE. The junction had 19 bases not matched to a gene; V was cut back by 0 bases and J by 7 bases. The CDR3 sequence: CASSVGLQGVGVRRNEQFF. DNA for the CDR3: TGTGCCAGCAGCGTAGGGTTGCAGGGGGTAGGTGTAAGGCGGAATGAGCAGTTCTTC.

The chain joins TRBV27 to TRBJ2-1; perhaps TRBD2 as D (6 bases). The V end lost 6 bases, the J end lost 3 bases, and 15 bases lay between the germline ends. This CDR3 is 15 amino acids long. Germline values: CDR1 MNHEY, CDR2 SMNVEV (reference sequence). The CDR3 nucleotides read TGTGCCAGCAGACCGGCTAGCGCCCTCTACAATGAGCAGTTCTTC. It is translated as CASRPASALYNEQFF.

The rearrangement uses TRBV11-2 and TRBJ1-6; D is unresolved. CDR1 SGHAT and CDR2 FQNNGV come from the germline V gene. The V end lost 1 base, the J end lost 5 bases, and 12 bases lay between the germline ends. This CDR3 spans 16 amino acids. CDR3 nucleotides: TGTGCCAGCAGCTTAGTAGGCAGGATTGATAATTCACCCCTCCACTTT. This codes for CASSLVGRIDNSPLHF.

The CDR3 DNA reads as TGTGCCAGCAGCTTAGGACAGGACGGTCAGCCCCAGCATTTT. It codes for CASSLGQDGQPQHF. The V call is TRBV5-6, the J call TRBJ1-5, with TRBD1 identical over 7 bases. Germline values: CDR1 SGHDT, CDR2 YYEEEE. J was trimmed by 6 bases and V by 2 bases; bases with no gene match: 5. This CDR3 region has 14 residues.

The rearrangement links TRBV3-1 (or the pseudogene TRBV3-2) to TRBJ2-5; 7 bases are shared with TRBD2. Germline CDR1 reads LGHDT; CDR2 reads YNNKEL (reference sequence). Trimming at V came to 6 bases and at J to 1 base, leaving 5 bases not matched to a gene. The CDR3 extends over 14 amino acids. The CDR3: CASRGTSAQETQYF. The CDR3 nucleotides are TGTGCCAGCAGGGGAACTAGCGCCCAAGAGACCCAGTACTTC.

V is TRBV7-9 and J is TRBJ2-3; TRBD1 agrees at 7 bases. From germline, CDR1 is SEHNR and CDR2 FQNEAQ (reference sequence). The V segment lost 5 bases and the J segment 0 bases; nucleotides outside the gene matches: 8. The CDR3 extends over 16 amino acids. Written as DNA, the CDR3 is TGTGCCAGCAGCCCTACTGGGACAGCTAGCACAGATACGCAGTATTTT. Encoded protein: CASSPTGTASTDTQYF.

V usage is TRBV5-1 and J usage is TRBJ1-2, with a possible D match to TRBD1 (6 bases). Germline V lookup: CDR1 SGHRS, CDR2 YFSETQ. CDR3 length: 16 amino acids. Trimming shortened V by 4 bases and J by 2 bases, and 18 bases separated the two germline ends. The DNA of the CDR3 is TGCGCCAGCAGCCCGCAACAGGGCGGTATAAACTATGGCTACACCTTC. Its protein product is CASSPQQGGINYGYTF.

The chain links TRBV23-1 to TRBJ2-1, with a tentative D call TRBD2 (6 bases). TRBV23-1 qualifies as an ORF whose function is uncertain. V lost 4 bases, J lost 7 bases, and 17 bases lay in between. This CDR3 is built from 15 residues. The CDR3: CASSPTGLTRNEQFF. The CDR3 nucleotides are TGCGCCAGCAGTCCGACGGGACTCACGAGGAATGAGCAGTTCTTC.